Listed here are 10 T cell receptor beta chains from one sample, sequenced in a study of response to subunit inactivated influenza vaccine. TCRdb independently ran MiXCR on the RT-PCR reads; one entry per CDR3 protein. There are about 800,000 distinct CDR3 sequences in the sample; 21% occur only once, and 10% lies in the top ten. The sample consisted of PBMCs from blood, taken roughly 5 days after vaccination. These receptors all stem from a man aged 50 or older who received an inactivated influenza vaccine.

This clonotype was found once. The rearrangement uses TRBV4-2 and TRBJ2-3; 12 nucleotides line up with TRBD1. The length of the CDR3 is 15 residues. After removal of 3 bases from V and 5 bases from J, the junction contained 3 bases not matched to a gene. Germline CDR1 is LGHNA and CDR2 is YNFKEQ. This CDR3 reads CASSQGQGARDTQYF. The CDR3 DNA reads TGTGCCAGCAGCCAGGGACAGGGGGCAAGAGATACGCAGTATTTT.

This clonotype was observed a handful of times. The chain links TRBV11-2 to TRBJ2-3, with D possibly being TRBD2 (6 bases). CDR3 size: 14 residues. Looked up from germline, CDR1 is SGHAT and CDR2 is FQNNGV. Trimming removed 2 bases at V and 7 bases at J, with 13 bases between. The CDR3 loop reads CASSLSGGMNTQYF. The CDR3 DNA sequence: TGTGCCAGCAGCTTAAGTGGGGGGATGAATACGCAGTATTTT.

This clonotype was seen more than once but under ten times. The chain is built from TRBV30 and TRBJ2-3, with 7 positions matching TRBD1. The CDR3 spans 15 residues. In germline, CDR1 is GTSNPN, CDR2 SVGIG (reference sequence). The trim removed 3 bases at V and 0 bases at J, leaving 6 bases unmatched. The CDR3 bases are TGTGCCTGGAGGATACAGGGGCCTAGCACAGATACGCAGTATTTT. Residues: CAWRIQGPSTDTQYF. The entire variable domain, with the rest obtained from reference TRBV30 and TRBJ2-3, is as follows: SQTIHQWPATLVQPVGSPLSLECTVEGTSNPNLYWYRQAAGRGLQLLFYSVGIGQISSEVPQNLSASRPQDRQFILSSKKLLLSDSGFYLCAWRIQGPSTDTQYFGPGTRLTVL.

The rearrangement joins TRBV4-2 to TRBJ2-3; 8 bases match TRBD1. V lost 4 bases to trimming and J lost 0 bases; unmatched junction nucleotides: 6. The CDR3 loop spans 16 amino acids. The germline gives CDR1 LGHNA, CDR2 YNFKEQ. In DNA form, the CDR3 reads TGTGCCAGCAGCCGGCCCGGACAGGGCAGCACAGATACGCAGTATTTT. The encoded protein is CASSRPGQGSTDTQYF.

This sequence joins TRBV7-2 and TRBJ1-3; D might be TRBD1 (6 bases). The germline V gene has CDR1 SGHTA and CDR2 FQGNSA. V shed 1 base and J shed 3 bases, with 13 bases lying between them. This CDR3 has 16 amino acids. CDR3 sequence reads: CASSLGLGAGGNTIYF. CDR3 sequence (DNA): TGTGCCAGCAGCTTAGGTCTGGGGGCGGGTGGAAACACCATATATTTT.

This chain connects TRBV7-2 to TRBJ2-2; TRBD2 agrees at 8 bases. CDR3 length equals 15 residues. The V and J ends lost 2 bases and 6 bases, in that order; junction bases with no gene match: 5. The V gene's germline CDR1 is SGHTA and CDR2 FQGNSA. CDR3 sequence (DNA): TGTGCCAGCAGCTTACGGACTAGCAAACCCGGGGAGCTGTTTTTT. Its translation is CASSLRTSKPGELFF.

The chain combines TRBV11-2 with TRBJ2-3; D gene ambiguous. Germline CDR1 SGHAT, CDR2 FQNNGV. Between the trimmed V and J ends, which lost 1 base and 5 bases, there was a span of 16 bases. This CDR3 is 16 amino acids long. CDR3 sequence reads: CASSLGRSLGIDTQYF. In DNA, the CDR3 is TGTGCCAGCAGCTTAGGTCGTAGTCTGGGAATAGATACGCAGTATTTT.

CDR3 loop: CASSYAGGGTTEQFF. The CDR3 DNA follows: TGTGCCAGCAGTTACGCAGGGGGTGGGACAACTGAGCAGTTCTTC. This sequence joins TRBV6-5 and TRBJ2-1, with 7 bases lining up with TRBD1. V lost 2 bases and J lost 9; bases outside the gene matches: 10. CDR1 and CDR2 (germline): MNHEY, SVGAGI. The CDR3 runs to 15 residues.

The table lists this clonotype with a count of one. The J gene is TRBJ2-2, the V gene TRBV7-2; 8 nucleotides agree with TRBD2. Germline CDR1 and CDR2: SGHTA and FQGNSA. The CDR3 consists of 15 residues. V lost 3 bases, J lost 6 bases, and 6 bases stayed unmatched. CDR3: CASSFLAGGPGELFF. CDR3 DNA sequence: TGTGCCAGCAGCTTCTTGGCGGGAGGACCCGGGGAGCTGTTTTTT.

Of note for this clonotype: A much larger clone lies one base from this, so it may be a read error. This chain connects TRBV12-3 or TRBV12-4 to TRBJ1-1, with 7 bases lining up with TRBD1. Unmatched junction bases numbered 8, after V lost 6 bases and J lost 1 base. There are 15 residues in the CDR3. CDR3 residues: CASRLPWTGNTEAFF. The CDR3 DNA sequence: TGTGCCAGCAGGCTGCCCTGGACAGGGAACACTGAAGCTTTCTTT.